The present TCR beta chain was sequenced within a study of T cells in Graves' hyperthyroidism and ophthalmopathy. The overall study: The blood sample was taken at first diagnosis, before treatment began. Overall study findings and caveats: Blood samples included most of the expanded thyroid clonotypes exceeding 0.001. Stable hyperthyroidism and ophthalmopathy were separated using 13 V-J signatures.

Looked up from germline, CDR1 is SNHLY and CDR2 is FYNNEI. The CDR3 has 12 residues. V was cut by 2 bases and J by 3 bases, with 5 bases left in between. Amplified TCR beta CDR3 regions came from RNA transcripts. TCR CDR3 underwent first-round RT-PCR with the HTBI primer set. TCRdb reprocessed the multiplex PCR reads via MiXCR and lists one record per CDR3 protein. This sample yields fewer than 450,000 distinct CDR3 sequences, of which about a sixth are seen a single time; more than 30% belongs to the top ten. Many counts were recorded for this clonotype. Its target is not known. V usage is TRBV2 and J usage is TRBJ2-7; D remains unclear. Specimen: blood. This TCR came from a young woman with Graves' hyperthyroidism that later progressed to Graves' ophthalmopathy. The CDR3 sequence is CASSETVYEQYF. CDR3 in DNA: TGTGCCAGCAGTGAAACAGTCTACGAGCAGTACTTC.